This T cell receptor beta chain was sequenced in a study of T cells in Graves' hyperthyroidism and ophthalmopathy. Across the whole study: It was at initial diagnosis, before any treatment, that peripheral blood was collected.

Authors of the study amplified TCR beta CDR3 regions from RNA transcripts. The HTBI primer set drove a first-round RT-PCR of the TCR CDR3. TCRdb recomputed calls from the multiplex PCR reads with MiXCR, one row per CDR3 protein. The table shows under 250,000 distinct CDR3 sequences, with approximately 23% occurring only once. This clonotype was observed once. The antigen is unknown. Trimming removed 3 bases from V and 1 base from J, with 16 bases in between. This CDR3 is 16 amino acids long. General study points: Blood samples included most of the expanded thyroid clonotypes exceeding 0.001.

The sample taken for sequencing was blood. The chain recombines TRBV12-3 or TRBV12-4 with TRBJ2-7, with D maybe TRBD2 (5 bases). The receptor's source is a woman in her forties with Graves' ophthalmopathy. CDR3 nucleotides: TGTGCCAGCAGTTTTAAAATGGGGAGCGGTTCCTACGAGCAGTACTTC. It yields the protein CASSFKMGSGSYEQYF.